This T cell receptor beta chain was sequenced for a study of cytomegalovirus exposure and HLA in healthy donors. It was with 60 Vbeta and 13 Jbeta primers that the PCR ran. Here immunoSEQ multiplex PCR was the method, and the copy in TCRdb shows in-frame clones only, minus some. The repertoire holds around 150,000 clones, with 75% to 85% as singletons. The CDR3 extends over 14 amino acids. Germline V gives CDR1 SGHAT, CDR2 FQNNGV. Unmatched junction bases numbered 13, after V lost 7 bases and J lost 12 bases. This clonotype originated in a male donor in good health and CMV-seronegative. The sample consisted of PBMCs. The rearrangement uses TRBV11-2 and TRBJ2-1; 9 bases fit TRBD1. The CDR3 is CASTPGQGRSRQFF. The CDR3 nucleotides are TGTGCCAGCACACCGGGACAGGGAAGAAGTAGGCAGTTCTTC. The full variable domain, with the rest looked up from reference TRBV11-2 and TRBJ2-1, is EAGVAQSPRYKIIEKRQSVAFWCNPISGHATLYWYQQILGQGPKLLIQFQNNGVVDDSQLPKDRFSAERLKGVDSTLKIQPAKLEDSAVYLCASTPGQGRSRQFFGPGTRLTVL.